The rows below give T cell receptor beta chains drawn from one sample of a study of cytomegalovirus exposure and HLA in healthy donors. The table came from immunoSEQ multiplex PCR; TCRdb's copy has only in-frame clones and leaves some out. The table shows about 140,000 clones, with around 75% occurring only once. Sequences were obtained from PBMCs. These TCRs come from a man between 18 and 35 years old in good health and CMV-seropositive. CDR3s include the opening cysteine and the closing phenylalanine or tryptophan. A D gene is named only where the DNA matches it firmly. Size values are once, few and many counts, or a class for expanded clones, and some rows have none.

v_gene	d_gene	abundance	j_gene	CDR3nt	CDR3aa
TRBV18	.	few	TRBJ1-5	TGTGCCAGCTCACCAACCGGGGGGTTCCTCAATCAGCCCCAGCATTTT	CASSPTGGFLNQPQHF
TRBV7-8	TRBD1	.	TRBJ1-4	TGTGCCAGCAGCCACGGGACAGGGCTTGAAAAACTGTTTTTT	CASSHGTGLEKLFF
TRBV5-1	TRBD1	.	TRBJ2-7	TGCGCCAGCAGCGCGGGACAGGGGTCGTACGAGCAGTACTTC	CASSAGQGSYEQYF
TRBV18	.	few	TRBJ1-5	TGTGCCAGCTCACCGGGAGACAATCAGCCCCAGCATTTT	CASSPGDNQPQHF
TRBV7-9	.	.	TRBJ2-6	TGTGCCAGCAGCTACATGAGGGCCAACGTCCTGACTTTC	CASSYMRANVLTF
TRBV27	.	.	TRBJ2-7	TGTGCCAGCAGGGGAGGAGAATCCTACGAGCAGTACTTC	CASRGGESYEQYF
TRBV19	.	.	TRBJ2-5	TGTGCCAGTAGTATGGTGCCGGGGACCCAGTACTTC	CASSMVPGTQYF
TRBV27	.	few	TRBJ1-2	TGTGCCAGCAGTTCCCCTCTATATGGCTACACCTTC	CASSSPLYGYTF
TRBV10-3	TRBD1	.	TRBJ1-2	TGTGCCATCAGTACCGGGACAGGGGGTATTGTAGGTGGCTACACCTTC	CAISTGTGGIVGGYTF
TRBV10-3	.	.	TRBJ1-1	TGTGCGGCGGGGGCCGGCACTGAAGCTTTCTTT	CAAGAGTEAFF
TRBV11-2	TRBD2	.	TRBJ2-5	TGTGCCAGCAGCTTAGTTTTAGCGGGGGTTCAAGAGACCCAGTACTTC	CASSLVLAGVQETQYF
TRBV4-1	TRBD2	.	TRBJ2-1	TGCGCCAGCAGCCAAGATTCCCTAGCGGGCTACAATGAGCAGTTCTTC	CASSQDSLAGYNEQFF
TRBV7-9	.	.	TRBJ2-1	TGTGCCAGCAGCTCCGGCGGGCACAATGAGCAGTTCTTC	CASSSGGHNEQFF
TRBV28	.	.	TRBJ1-1	TGTGCCAGCAGGGACAGTCTGAACACTGAAGCTTTCTTT	CASRDSLNTEAFF
TRBV14	TRBD2	.	TRBJ2-7	TGTGCCAGCAGCCTCCATGGGACTAGCGGGGCCTACGAGCAGTACTTC	CASSLHGTSGAYEQYF
TRBV6-5	TRBD1	.	TRBJ1-2	TGTGCCAGCAGTTCGGCCGGAGGGGGCGACTATGGCTACACCTTC	CASSSAGGGDYGYTF
TRBV27	TRBD2	.	TRBJ2-2	TGTGCCAGCAGTCGCCTCGGGCTAGCGGGAGGGCCAGGAACCGGGGAGCTGTTTTTT	CASSRLGLAGGPGTGELFF
TRBV7-3	.	.	TRBJ2-3	TGTGCCAGCAGCTTAACCGTTTCAGATACGCAGTATTTT	CASSLTVSDTQYF
TRBV6-1	.	.	TRBJ1-2	TGTGCCAGCAGTGAGAGAAGAGGCTACACCTTC	CASSERRGYTF
TRBV30	.	.	TRBJ2-1	TGTGCCTGGACCCTAGTAGGTGAGCAGTTCTTC	CAWTLVGEQFF
TRBV6-1	.	.	TRBJ1-5	TGTGCCAGCAGTGAAATGTTTCTATTGCATGAGGGGCCCCAGCATTTT	CASSEMFLLHEGPQHF
TRBV28	.	.	TRBJ1-2	TGTGCCAGCAGTTTATTGGCGGATAACTATGGCTACACCTTC	CASSLLADNYGYTF
TRBV19	.	.	TRBJ1-5	TGTGCCAGTAGTATAGACGGCAATCAGCCCCAGCATTTT	CASSIDGNQPQHF
TRBV6-1	.	.	TRBJ2-7	TGTGCCAGCAACTACATACAGGGTTACGAGCAGTACTTC	CASNYIQGYEQYF
TRBV27	.	.	TRBJ1-1	TGTGCCAGCAGTTTGGTGGGGGGATTTGGAGCTTTCTTT	CASSLVGGFGAFF
TRBV7-3	TRBD2	.	TRBJ2-1	TGTGCCAGCAGCTTGGAAGGGACTAGCGGGATCTACAATGAGCAGTTCTTC	CASSLEGTSGIYNEQFF
TRBV30	.	.	TRBJ1-5	TGTGCCTGGAGTTTGAGGTTAGGGGGCAATCAGCCCCAGCATTTT	CAWSLRLGGNQPQHF
TRBV7-9	TRBD1	.	TRBJ1-4	TGTGCCAGCAGCGAGGACAGGGAAACTAATGAAAAACTGTTTTTT	CASSEDRETNEKLFF
TRBV18	.	once	TRBJ2-4	TGTGCCAGCTCACCAAGAGGGAGTAAGGACATTCAGTACTTC	CASSPRGSKDIQYF
TRBV15	.	once	TRBJ1-5	TGTGCCACCAGCAACTATCAGGGTACTCGGGATCAGCCCCAGCATTTT	CATSNYQGTRDQPQHF
TRBV7-8	TRBD1	.	TRBJ2-2	TGTGCCAGCAGCTTAGTGGAGACAGGGGCTCTCGCCGGGGAGCTGTTTTTT	CASSLVETGALAGELFF
TRBV27	TRBD2	.	TRBJ2-2	TGTGCCAGCAGTTTTACTAGCGGGAGCCCCGGGGAGCTGTTTTTT	CASSFTSGSPGELFF
TRBV7-9	TRBD1	.	TRBJ2-7	TGTGCCAGCAGGAGGGGGACAGGGGGCAGTTTGGGCTACGAGCAGTACTTC	CASRRGTGGSLGYEQYF
TRBV27	.	.	TRBJ1-2	TGTGCCAGCAGTTTTTCACCTACGAGGGGCTACACCTTC	CASSFSPTRGYTF
TRBV19	.	.	TRBJ2-1	TGTGCCAGTAGACGTTCCAGCTCCTACAATGAGCAGTTCTTC	CASRRSSSYNEQFF
TRBV28	.	.	TRBJ2-2	TGTGCCAGCAGCGAAGAACCGATAGCGGGGGAGCTGTTTTTT	CASSEEPIAGELFF
TRBV11-2	.	.	TRBJ2-3	TGTGCCAGCAGCCCCAACCCGCTAGCTTTGTATTTT	CASSPNPLALYF
TRBV29-1	.	few	TRBJ2-2	TGCAGCGTCTCGGGGGGGACAGCCAACACCGGGGAGCTGTTTTTT	CSVSGGTANTGELFF
TRBV2	TRBD1	.	TRBJ2-7	TGTGCCAGCGAGGAGGGGACAGGGGTAACCTACGAGCAGTACTTC	CASEEGTGVTYEQYF
TRBV7-8	.	.	TRBJ2-2	TGTGCCAGCAGCTTCCGACAGCTCGACGTCACCGGGGAGCTGTTTTTT	CASSFRQLDVTGELFF
TRBV15	.	.	TRBJ1-5	TGTGCCACCAGCAGAATGTTGGGGGCTAACAATCAGCCCCAGCATTTT	CATSRMLGANNQPQHF
TRBV29-1	TRBD2	few	TRBJ2-7	TGCAGCGTTGCCGGACTAGCGGGAACCCACGAGCAGTACTTC	CSVAGLAGTHEQYF
TRBV18	.	.	TRBJ1-1	TGTGCCAGCTCACCACCGGGGGCAGTGAACACTGAAGCTTTCTTT	CASSPPGAVNTEAFF
TRBV5-1	.	few	TRBJ1-2	TGCGCCAGCAGCTTGTACGACGGGGGGGATGGCTACACCTTC	CASSLYDGGDGYTF
TRBV6-8	.	.	TRBJ2-7	TGTGCCAGCAGTTTCCCCCTCCTCTATAGCGCCTACGAGCAGTACTTC	CASSFPLLYSAYEQYF
TRBV30	TRBD2	.	TRBJ2-5	TGTGCCTGGAGTGTCCCAGCGGGAGGTACCTGGACCCAGTACTTC	CAWSVPAGGTWTQYF
TRBV10-2	TRBD2	.	TRBJ2-7	TGCGCCAGCAGTGGACTAGCGGGTCTCACCTACGAGCAGTACTTC	CASSGLAGLTYEQYF
TRBV6-1	TRBD1	.	TRBJ2-7	TGTGCCAGCAGGGGACAGGGCCGCTACGAGCAGTACTTC	CASRGQGRYEQYF
TRBV6-6	TRBD2	few	TRBJ2-7	TGTGCCAGCAGTTTCGAACGGACTAGCGGAAAGTACGAGCAGTACTTC	CASSFERTSGKYEQYF
TRBV5-4	TRBD2	.	TRBJ2-7	TGTGCCAGCAGCCCCGGGACTAGCGAGACGTACGAGCAGTACTTC	CASSPGTSETYEQYF
TRBV23-1	.	.	TRBJ2-2	TGCGCCAGCAGTCAGAGGCAGCGGAACACCGGGGAGCTGTTTTTT	CASSQRQRNTGELFF
TRBV2	TRBD1	few	TRBJ1-1	TGTGCCGCATCGACAGGGGCCACTGAAGCTTTCTTT	CAASTGATEAFF
TRBV18	TRBD2	.	TRBJ2-7	TGTGCCAGCTCCTCACTAGCGTCCCAAGGCGAGCAGTACTTC	CASSSLASQGEQYF